This record covers a single T cell receptor (beta chain). The table came from immunoSEQ multiplex PCR; TCRdb's copy has only in-frame clones and leaves some out. Here the sample spans 320,000 or so clones, roughly 87% being singletons. The age range of participants was about 18 to 100 years, with residence in about two dozen US areas. This CDR3 region has 16 residues. The trim removed 6 bases at V and 0 bases at J, leaving 7 bases unmatched. Germline loops: CDR1 SGHKS, CDR2 YYEKEE (reference sequence). This specimen comes from a study of blood T cell repertoires in COVID-19. About the study: Samples came from the United States, Italy and Spain, spanning acute and convalescent COVID-19. PBMCs, B-cell-depleted T cells, or T cells were the source of the cDNA or gDNA that made up the material.

Sequencing input: PBMCs or T cells enriched from blood (not recorded which). This TCR came from a woman aged 25 to 39 who had recovered from COVID-19. The V and J genes are TRBV5-5 and TRBJ2-4; 9 bases map to TRBD1. CDR3 sequence: CASTLQGALAKNIQYF. Written as DNA, the CDR3 is TGTGCCAGCACCTTACAGGGGGCTTTAGCCAAAAACATTCAGTACTTC.